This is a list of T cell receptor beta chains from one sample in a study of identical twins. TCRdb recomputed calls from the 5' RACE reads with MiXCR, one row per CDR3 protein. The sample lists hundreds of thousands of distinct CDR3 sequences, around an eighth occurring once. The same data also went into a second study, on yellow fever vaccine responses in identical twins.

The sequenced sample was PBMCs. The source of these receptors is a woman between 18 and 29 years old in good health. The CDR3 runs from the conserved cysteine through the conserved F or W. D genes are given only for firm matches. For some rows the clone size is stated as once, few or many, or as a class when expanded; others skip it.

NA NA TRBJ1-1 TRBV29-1 TGCAGCGGTAAGAACTCGGTCACTGAAGCTTTCTTT CSGKNSVTEAFF
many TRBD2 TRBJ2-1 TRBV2 TGTGCCAGCAGTGAAGGGCTAGCGGAGGGGAGGAATGAGCAGTTCTTC CASSEGLAEGRNEQFF
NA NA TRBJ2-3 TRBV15 TGTGCCACCAGGAAGGTAACAGGGATGCGTACAGATACGCAGTATTTT CATRKVTGMRTDTQYF
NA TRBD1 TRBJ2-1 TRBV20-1 TGCAGTGCCGAGCCCCGGGACAGGGTATACAATGAGCAGTTCTTC CSAEPRDRVYNEQFF
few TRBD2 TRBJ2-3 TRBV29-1 TGCAGCGTTGATGGGTCTGGTCTAGCGGGCAGCACAGATACGCAGTATTTT CSVDGSGLAGSTDTQYF
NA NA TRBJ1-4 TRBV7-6 TGTGCCAGCAGCTTAGGAAGGCAGGGAGGCGGAAAACTGTTTTTT CASSLGRQGGGKLFF
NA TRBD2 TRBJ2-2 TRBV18 TGTGCCAGCTCATCTACCCCCGGGACTAGCGCCACCGGGGAGCTGTTTTTT CASSSTPGTSATGELFF
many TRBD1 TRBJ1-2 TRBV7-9 TGTGCCAGCAGCTTCCGGGACAGGGGGAACTATGGCTACACCTTC CASSFRDRGNYGYTF
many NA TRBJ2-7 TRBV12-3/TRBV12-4 TGTGCCAGCAGTTCCCTGAACGAGCAGTACTTC CASSSLNEQYF
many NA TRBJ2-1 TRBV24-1 TGTGCCACCAGTGATAATGGGGCCCGGATTAATGAGCAGTTCTTC CATSDNGARINEQFF
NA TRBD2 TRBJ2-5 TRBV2 TGTGCCAGCGGTTTCCTAGCGGGAAACCAAGAGACCCAGTACTTC CASGFLAGNQETQYF
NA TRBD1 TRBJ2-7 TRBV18 TGTGCCAGCTCGCCTTGGGACAGATCCTACGAGCAGTACTTC CASSPWDRSYEQYF
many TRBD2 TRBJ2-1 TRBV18 TGTGCCAGCTCCTTCCAGGACATAGCGGGAGTGATGTGGTTGGACAATGAGCAGTTCTTC CASSFQDIAGVMWLDNEQFF
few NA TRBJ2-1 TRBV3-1 TGTGCCAGCAGCCCGACTGGCGGGGACTCCTACAATGAGCAGTTCTTC CASSPTGGDSYNEQFF
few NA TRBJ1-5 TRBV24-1 TGTGCCACCAGTGACCGGGAAGGGAACGGGGCCCAGCATTTT CATSDREGNGAQHF
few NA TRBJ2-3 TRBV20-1 TGCAGTGCTAGGCCAGGGACCCCGTGGGAAGATACGCAGTATTTT CSARPGTPWEDTQYF
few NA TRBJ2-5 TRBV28 TGTGCCAGCACCCACCGGAGGGGACCCCAAGAGACCCAGTACTTC CASTHRRGPQETQYF
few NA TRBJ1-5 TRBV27 TGTGCCAGCAGTTCCGACGGACATCAGCCCCAGCATTTT CASSSDGHQPQHF
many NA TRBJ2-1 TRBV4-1 TGCGCCAGCAGCCTAAATACCTTCTCCTACAATGAGCAGTTCTTC CASSLNTFSYNEQFF
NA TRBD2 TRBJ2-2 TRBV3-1 TGTGCCAGCAGCCACTGGGTTGCGGGGGAGAACACCGGGGAGCTGTTTTTT CASSHWVAGENTGELFF
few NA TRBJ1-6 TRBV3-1 TGTGCCAGCAGCCAAGGGCCCAATGGTAATTCACCCCTCCACTTT CASSQGPNGNSPLHF
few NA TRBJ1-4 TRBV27 TGTGCCAGCGCTTGGGGAGGGGGAGATGCTAATGAAAAACTGTTTTTT CASAWGGGDANEKLFF